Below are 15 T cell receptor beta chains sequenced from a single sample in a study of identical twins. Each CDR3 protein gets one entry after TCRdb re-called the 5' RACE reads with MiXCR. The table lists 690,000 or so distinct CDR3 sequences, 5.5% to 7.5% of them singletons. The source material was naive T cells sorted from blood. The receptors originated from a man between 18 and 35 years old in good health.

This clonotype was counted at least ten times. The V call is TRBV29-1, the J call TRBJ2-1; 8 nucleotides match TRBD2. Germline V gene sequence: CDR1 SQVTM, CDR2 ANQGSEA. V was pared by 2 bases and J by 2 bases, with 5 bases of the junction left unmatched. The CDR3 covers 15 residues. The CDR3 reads CSVEWPGRAYNEQFF. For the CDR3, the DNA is TGCAGCGTTGAATGGCCCGGGAGGGCCTACAATGAGCAGTTCTTC.

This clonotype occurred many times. As DNA, the CDR3 is TGTGCCAGCAGTCTGGGTAGCGGGGTCTCCTACGAGCAGTACTTC. Translating it yields CASSLGSGVSYEQYF. J is TRBJ2-7 and V is TRBV27; 8 bases match TRBD2. The CDR3 runs to 15 residues. The germline gives CDR1 MNHEY, CDR2 SMNVEV (reference sequence). V shed 5 bases, J shed 0 bases, and the junction held 6 bases outside the gene matches.

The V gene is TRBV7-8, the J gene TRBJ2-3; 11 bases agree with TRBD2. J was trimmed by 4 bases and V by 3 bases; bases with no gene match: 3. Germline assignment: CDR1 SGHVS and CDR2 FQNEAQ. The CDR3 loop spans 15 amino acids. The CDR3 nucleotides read TGTGCCAGCAGCTTGGGACTAGCGGTTCCAGATACGCAGTATTTT. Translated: CASSLGLAVPDTQYF.

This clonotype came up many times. The CDR3 here is CASSGFRGGSFNEQFF. The DNA for the CDR3 is TGTGCCAGCAGTGGCTTTCGGGGCGGGAGTTTCAATGAGCAGTTCTTC. The V call is TRBV12-3 or TRBV12-4, the J call TRBJ2-1; 7 bases align to TRBD2. Losses at the gene ends were 5 bases for V and 6 bases for J; bases not matched to a gene: 13. The CDR3 has 16 residues.

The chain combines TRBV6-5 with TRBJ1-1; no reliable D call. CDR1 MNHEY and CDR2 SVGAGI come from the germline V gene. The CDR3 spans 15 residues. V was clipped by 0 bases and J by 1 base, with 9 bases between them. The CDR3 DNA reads TGTGCCAGCAGTTACTCGATGCTGGCGAACACTGAAGCTTTCTTT. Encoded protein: CASSYSMLANTEAFF.

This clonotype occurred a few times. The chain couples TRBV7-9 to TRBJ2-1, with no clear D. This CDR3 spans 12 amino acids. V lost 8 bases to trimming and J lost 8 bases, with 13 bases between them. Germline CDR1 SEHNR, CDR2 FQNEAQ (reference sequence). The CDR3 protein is CASPESRDEQFF. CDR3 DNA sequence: TGTGCCAGCCCCGAAAGTCGCGATGAGCAGTTCTTC.

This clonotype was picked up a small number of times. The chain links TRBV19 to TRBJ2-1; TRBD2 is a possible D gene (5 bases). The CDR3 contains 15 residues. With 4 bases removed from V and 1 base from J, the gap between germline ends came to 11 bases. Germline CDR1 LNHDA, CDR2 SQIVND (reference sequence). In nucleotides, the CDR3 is TGTGCCAGTAGTAGGCGGGTAGGATCCTACAATGAGCAGTTCTTC. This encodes CASSRRVGSYNEQFF.

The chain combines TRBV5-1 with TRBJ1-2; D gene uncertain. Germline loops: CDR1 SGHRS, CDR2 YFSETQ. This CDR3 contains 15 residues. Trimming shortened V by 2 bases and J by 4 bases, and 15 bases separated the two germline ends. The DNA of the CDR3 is TGCGCCAGCAGCTTTTCAGGCGGATCTAGCTATGGCTACACCTTC. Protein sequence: CASSFSGGSSYGYTF.

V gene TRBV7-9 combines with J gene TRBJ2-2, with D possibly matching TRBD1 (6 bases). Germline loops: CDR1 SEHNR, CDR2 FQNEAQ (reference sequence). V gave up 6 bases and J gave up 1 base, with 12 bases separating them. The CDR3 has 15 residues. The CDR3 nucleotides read TGTGCCAGCAGTTTTACCAGGGGGAACACCGGGGAGCTGTTTTTT. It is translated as CASSFTRGNTGELFF.

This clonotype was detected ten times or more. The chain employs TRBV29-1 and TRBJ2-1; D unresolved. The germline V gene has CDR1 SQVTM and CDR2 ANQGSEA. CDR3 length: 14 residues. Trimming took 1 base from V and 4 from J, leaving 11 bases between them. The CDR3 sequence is CSVEGATSYNEQFF. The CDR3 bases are TGCAGCGTTGAAGGTGCGACATCATACAATGAGCAGTTCTTC.

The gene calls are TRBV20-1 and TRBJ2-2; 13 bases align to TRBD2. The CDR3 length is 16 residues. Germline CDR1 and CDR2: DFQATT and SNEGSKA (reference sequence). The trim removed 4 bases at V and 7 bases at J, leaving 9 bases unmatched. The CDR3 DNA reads TGCAGTGCTACGAGTCCGACTAGCGGGAGGATCGGGGAGCTGTTTTTT. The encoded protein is CSATSPTSGRIGELFF.

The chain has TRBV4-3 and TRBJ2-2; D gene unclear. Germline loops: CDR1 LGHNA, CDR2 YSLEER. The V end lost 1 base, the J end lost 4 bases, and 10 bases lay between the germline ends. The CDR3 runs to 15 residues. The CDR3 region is CASSQGKMSTGELFF. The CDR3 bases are TGCGCCAGCAGCCAAGGGAAAATGAGCACCGGGGAGCTGTTTTTT.

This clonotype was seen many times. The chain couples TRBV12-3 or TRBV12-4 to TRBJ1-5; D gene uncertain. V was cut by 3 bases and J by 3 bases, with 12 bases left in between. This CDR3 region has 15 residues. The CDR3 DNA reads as TGTGCCAGCAGTTTTAAAAGACAAATCAATCAGCCCCAGCATTTT. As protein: CASSFKRQINQPQHF.

The CDR3 DNA sequence: TGTGCCAGCAGCTTAGCTTCGTTGATAAAGGGGGAGTATGAGCAGTTCTTC. Translation: CASSLASLIKGEYEQFF. V usage is TRBV11-3 and J usage is TRBJ2-1; D is perhaps TRBD1 (6 bases). The CDR3 is made up of 17 amino acids. In germline, CDR1 is SGHNT, CDR2 YENEEA. V gave up 1 base and J gave up 8 bases, with 21 bases separating them.

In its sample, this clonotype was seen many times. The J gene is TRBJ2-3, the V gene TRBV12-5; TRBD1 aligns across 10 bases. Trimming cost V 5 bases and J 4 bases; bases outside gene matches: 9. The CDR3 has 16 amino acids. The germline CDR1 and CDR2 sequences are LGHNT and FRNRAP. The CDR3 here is CASGPGRGQGPDTQYF. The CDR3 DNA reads TGTGCTAGTGGTCCGGGGAGGGGACAGGGGCCAGATACGCAGTATTTT.